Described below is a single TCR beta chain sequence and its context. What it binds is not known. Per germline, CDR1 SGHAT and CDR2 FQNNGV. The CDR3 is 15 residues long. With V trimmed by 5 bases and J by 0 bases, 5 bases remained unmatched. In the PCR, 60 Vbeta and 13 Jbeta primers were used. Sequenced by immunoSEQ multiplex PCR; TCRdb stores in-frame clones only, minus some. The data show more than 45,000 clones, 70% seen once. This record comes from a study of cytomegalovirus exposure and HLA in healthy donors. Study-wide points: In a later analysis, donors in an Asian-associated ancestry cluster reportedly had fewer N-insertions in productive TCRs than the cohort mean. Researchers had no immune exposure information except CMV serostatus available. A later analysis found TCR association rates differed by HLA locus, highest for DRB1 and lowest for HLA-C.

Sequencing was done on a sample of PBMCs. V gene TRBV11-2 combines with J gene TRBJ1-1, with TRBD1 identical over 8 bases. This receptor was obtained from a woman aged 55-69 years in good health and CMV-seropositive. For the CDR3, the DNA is TGTGCCAGCAGCCCAAGACAGGGGATGAACACTGAAGCTTTCTTT. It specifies CASSPRQGMNTEAFF.